This TCR beta chain stems from a study of blood T cell repertoires in COVID-19. Original processing methods: By means of reference gene primer amplification, nucleated cell counts were estimated. TCRdb's table, derived via immunoSEQ multiplex PCR, lists solely in-frame clones and lacks some. V and J calls and clone size follow that table, whereas D and trimming were derived from the DNA. The profile shows more than 150,000 clones, approximately 88% of them singletons. The sequenced sample was peripheral blood. The receptor was isolated from a woman aged 60-75 years with acute or convalescent COVID-19.

CDR3 region: CASSIARTGNSPLHF. For the CDR3, the DNA is TGTGCCAGTAGTATAGCCCGGACAGGAAATTCACCCCTCCACTTT. The chain carries TRBV19 and TRBJ1-6, with 7 bases that match TRBD1. Germline trimming cut 1 base from V and 7 bases from J; bases unmatched to any gene: 4. Per the germline V gene, CDR1 is LNHDA and CDR2 is SQIVND (reference sequence). There are 15 residues in the CDR3.